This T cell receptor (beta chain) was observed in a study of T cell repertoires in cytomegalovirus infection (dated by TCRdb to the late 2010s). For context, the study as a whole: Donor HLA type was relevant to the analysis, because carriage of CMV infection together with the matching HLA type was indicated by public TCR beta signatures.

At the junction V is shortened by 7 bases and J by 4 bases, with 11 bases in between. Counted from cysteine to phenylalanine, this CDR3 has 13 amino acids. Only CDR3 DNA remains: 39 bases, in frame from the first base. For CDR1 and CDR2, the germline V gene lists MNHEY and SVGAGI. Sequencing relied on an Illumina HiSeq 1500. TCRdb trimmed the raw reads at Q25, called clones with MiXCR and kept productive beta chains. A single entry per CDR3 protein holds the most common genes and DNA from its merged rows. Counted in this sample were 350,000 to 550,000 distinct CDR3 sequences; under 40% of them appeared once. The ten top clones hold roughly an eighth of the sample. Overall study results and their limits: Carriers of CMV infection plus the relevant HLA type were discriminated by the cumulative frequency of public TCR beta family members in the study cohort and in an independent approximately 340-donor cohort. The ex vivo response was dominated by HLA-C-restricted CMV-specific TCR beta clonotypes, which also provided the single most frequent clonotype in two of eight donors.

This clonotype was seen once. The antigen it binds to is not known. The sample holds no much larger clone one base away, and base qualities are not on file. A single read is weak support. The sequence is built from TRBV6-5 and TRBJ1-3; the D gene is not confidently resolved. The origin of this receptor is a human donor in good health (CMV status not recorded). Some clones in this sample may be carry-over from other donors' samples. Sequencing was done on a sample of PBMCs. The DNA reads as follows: TGTGCCAGCAATATAACAAGAGGAAACACCATATATTTT. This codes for CASNITRGNTIYF.